The 14 T cell receptor beta chains listed next were all sequenced from one sample in a study of T-cell reconstitution after alpha-beta-depleted transplantation in children. As it was prepared, the TCRbeta library received unique molecular identifiers. TCRdb re-analysed the PCR reads in MiXCR, keeping a single row per CDR3 protein. Among almost 400,000 distinct CDR3 sequences listed, just over 20% were seen once. The material sequenced was PBMCs from the stem cell graft donor, taken from the stem cell graft. The receptor source for this set is a human donor who donated a stem cell graft to a child with acute myeloid leukemia.

This chain connects TRBV4-3 to TRBJ1-3; D gene uncertain. The germline V gene encodes CDR1 LGHNA and CDR2 YSLEER. V was pared by 0 bases and J by 0 bases, with 9 bases between. The CDR3 covers 16 residues. CDR3 protein: CASSQEYQSSGNTIYF. CDR3 nucleotide sequence: TGCGCCAGCAGCCAAGAGTATCAGAGCTCTGGAAACACCATATATTTT.

The sample holds a few counts of this clonotype. The chain uses TRBV20-1 and TRBJ1-6, with D perhaps matching TRBD1 (5 bases). The CDR3 spans 15 residues. Trimming pared 6 bases from V and 7 bases from J, leaving 19 bases between. From germline, CDR1 is DFQATT and CDR2 SNEGSKA (reference sequence). The DNA of the CDR3 is TGCAGTGCGGAGGGGATTGGGAGGCCGAATTCACCCCTCCACTTT. It codes for CSAEGIGRPNSPLHF.

This sequence joins TRBV20-1 and TRBJ1-4, with unresolved D. In germline, CDR1 is DFQATT, CDR2 SNEGSKA (reference sequence). Deletions cut 3 bases from V and 5 bases from J, with 10 bases between. The CDR3 is 13 residues long. CDR3 sequence: CSASNSPNEKLFF. In DNA form, the CDR3 reads TGCAGTGCTAGTAACAGCCCAAATGAAAAACTGTTTTTT.

The V call is TRBV20-1, the J call TRBJ2-2; D uncertain. The CDR3 covers 14 residues. Trimming took 6 bases from V and 3 from J, leaving 14 bases between them. Germline CDR1 is DFQATT and CDR2 is SNEGSKA (reference sequence). In DNA, the CDR3 is TGCAGTGCCTATCACGGGTGGGACACCGGGGAGCTGTTTTTT. Translated: CSAYHGWDTGELFF.

The chain has TRBV28 and TRBJ1-5; D is perhaps TRBD1 (5 bases). V was cut by 8 bases and J by 1 base, with 12 bases left in between. There are 14 residues in the CDR3. Germline lookup yields CDR1 MDHEN and CDR2 SYDVKM. DNA for the CDR3: TGTGCCAGCGCGCTCCAGGGAAGCAATCAGCCCCAGCATTTT. This gives the protein CASALQGSNQPQHF.

This chain joins TRBV24-1 and TRBJ2-2; 7 bases agree with TRBD1. Looked up from germline, CDR1 is KGHDR and CDR2 is SFDVKD. The CDR3 consists of 17 residues. The J segment lost 3 bases and the V segment lost 1 base, leaving 7 bases of the junction unmatched. Here the CDR3 reads CATSDFGRGYDTGELFF. The CDR3 region has the DNA TGTGCCACCAGTGATTTCGGCAGGGGGTACGACACCGGGGAGCTGTTTTTT.

Here the CDR3 DNA reads TGTGCCAGCAGCCCACAGGGGCCCCTCACAGATACGCAGTATTTT. Translation: CASSPQGPLTDTQYF. The chain joins TRBV7-6 to TRBJ2-3; 7 bases match TRBD1. V lost 5 bases, J lost 2 bases, and 7 bases stayed unmatched. In germline, CDR1 is SGHVS, CDR2 FNYEAQ. This CDR3 has 15 amino acids.

This clonotype has only a few counts. V usage is TRBV4-1 and J usage is TRBJ2-7, with D perhaps TRBD1 or TRBD2 (5 bases each). The V end lost 6 bases, the J end lost 5 bases, and 17 bases lay between the germline ends. The CDR3 contains 14 residues. CDR1 is MGHRA and CDR2 is YSYEKL in the germline V gene. CDR3: CASSYSGGVDEQYF. In DNA form, the CDR3 reads TGCGCCAGCAGTTACAGTGGGGGAGTCGACGAGCAGTACTTC.

The genes are TRBV10-3 and TRBJ2-7; TRBD2 agrees at 10 bases. With 4 bases clipped from V and 5 bases from J, the junction kept 2 bases outside the gene matches. The CDR3 length is 13 residues. Germline V gene sequence: CDR1 ENHRY, CDR2 SYGVKD. The CDR3 reads CAISASGGHEQYF. CDR3 bases: TGTGCCATCAGTGCTAGCGGGGGCCACGAGCAGTACTTC.

In its sample, this clonotype was seen many times. The rearrangement uses TRBV4-1 and TRBJ1-3; weak D call: TRBD1 (5 bases). Germline V gene lookup returns CDR1 MGHRA and CDR2 YSYEKL. The ends were cut back, 8 bases at V and 4 bases at J, with 21 bases in the middle. The CDR3 sequence is 16 residues long. The CDR3 sequence is CASRPVQVGGGNTIYF. For the CDR3, the DNA is TGCGCCAGCCGCCCGGTCCAGGTCGGGGGAGGAAACACCATATATTTT.

The chain couples TRBV29-1 to TRBJ2-7, with D possibly TRBD2 on 6 matching bases. From germline, CDR1 is SQVTM and CDR2 ANQGSEA. The V gene lost 4 bases and the J gene lost 5 bases, with 9 bases spanning the gap. CDR3 length: 11 amino acids. The CDR3 is CSVGGGHEQYF. CDR3 nucleotides: TGCAGCGTTGGAGGAGGGCACGAGCAGTACTTC.

This chain joins TRBV12-3 or TRBV12-4 and TRBJ1-2; 9 nucleotides align to TRBD1. After removal of 3 bases from V and 8 bases from J, the junction contained 7 bases not matched to a gene. The CDR3 totals 14 residues. This CDR3 is CASSFGNRGQGYTF. The DNA for the CDR3 is TGTGCCAGCAGTTTTGGGAACAGGGGGCAAGGCTACACCTTC.

This chain joins TRBV7-2 and TRBJ1-1, with 7 bases matching TRBD1. Germline CDR1 SGHTA, CDR2 FQGNSA. V lost 5 bases, J lost 5 bases, and 11 bases stayed unmatched. The CDR3 totals 15 residues. Written as DNA, the CDR3 is TGTGCCAGCAGCCCCCCGACAGGGCTTGAAACTGAAGCTTTCTTT. This codes for CASSPPTGLETEAFF.

This clonotype was counted at least ten times. The chain combines TRBV29-1 with TRBJ2-1; 7 bases align to TRBD2. Unmatched junction bases numbered 3, after V lost 1 base and J lost 3 bases. Germline V gene data show CDR1 as SQVTM and CDR2 as ANQGSEA. The CDR3 covers 14 residues. The CDR3 sequence is CSVEASGNYNEQFF. The CDR3 DNA is TGCAGCGTTGAAGCTAGCGGAAACTACAATGAGCAGTTCTTC.